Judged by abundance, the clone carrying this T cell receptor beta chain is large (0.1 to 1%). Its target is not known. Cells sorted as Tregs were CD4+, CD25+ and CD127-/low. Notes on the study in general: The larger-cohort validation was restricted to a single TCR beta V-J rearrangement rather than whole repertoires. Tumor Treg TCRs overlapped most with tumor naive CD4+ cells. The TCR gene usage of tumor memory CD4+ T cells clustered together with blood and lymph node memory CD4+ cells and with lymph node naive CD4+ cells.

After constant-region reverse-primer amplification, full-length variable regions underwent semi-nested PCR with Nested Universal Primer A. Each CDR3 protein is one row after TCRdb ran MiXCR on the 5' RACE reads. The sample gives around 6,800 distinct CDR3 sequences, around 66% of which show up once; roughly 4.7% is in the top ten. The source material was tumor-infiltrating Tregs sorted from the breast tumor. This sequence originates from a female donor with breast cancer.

The CDR3 here is CSASRRTGSNQPQHF. The CDR3 nucleotides are TGCAGTGCTAGCAGAAGGACAGGAAGCAATCAGCCCCAGCATTTT. The rearrangement joins TRBV20-1 to TRBJ1-5; 7 nucleotides agree with TRBD1. V dropped 3 bases and J dropped 1; count of bases not matched to a gene: 6. The CDR3 contains 15 residues. Germline CDR1 is DFQATT and CDR2 is SNEGSKA (reference sequence).